This is a list of T cell receptor beta chains from one sample in a study of blood T cell repertoires in COVID-19. TCRdb keeps only in-frame clones here, not all; method: immunoSEQ multiplex PCR. The sample includes more than 85,000 clones, more than 80% of them seen just once. Sample: peripheral blood. These receptors all come from a woman aged 70-85 years with acute or convalescent COVID-19. Both conserved end residues are part of each CDR3. A D gene is named only where the DNA matches it firmly. Rows may omit the clone size; those that give it use once, few, many or a size class.

>NA|TRBJ2-1|TRBD2|15|TRBV5-1
CASSLVLAGDNEQFF
TGCGCCAGCAGCTTGGTGCTAGCGGGGGACAATGAGCAGTTCTTC
>NA|TRBJ2-3|TRBD1|15|TRBV5-1
CASRLSPQGADTQYF
TGCGCCAGCAGACTAAGCCCCCAGGGGGCAGATACGCAGTATTTT
>NA|TRBJ1-3|NA|18|TRBV7-8
CASSLAAGGAHSGNTIYF
TGTGCCAGCAGCTTAGCGGCGGGAGGGGCCCACTCTGGAAACACCATATATTTT
>few|TRBJ1-3|TRBD1|14|TRBV5-1
CASSSGTAENTIYF
TGCGCCAGCAGCTCCGGGACAGCTGAAAACACCATATATTTT
>NA|TRBJ2-7|NA|11|TRBV10-2
CASTGTYEQYF
TGCGCCAGCACGGGGACCTACGAGCAGTACTTC
>NA|TRBJ2-5|NA|16|TRBV11-2
CASSQPGDGVRETQYF
TGTGCCAGCAGTCAACCAGGGGATGGGGTTCGGGAGACCCAGTACTTC
>NA|TRBJ2-5|NA|15|TRBV10-2
CASCDDGGSQETQYF
TGCGCCAGCTGTGACGACGGGGGTTCCCAAGAGACCCAGTACTTC
>NA|TRBJ1-1|TRBD1|14|TRBV7-6
CASSLGDRNTEAFF
TGTGCCAGCAGCTTAGGGGACAGGAACACTGAAGCTTTCTTT
>NA|TRBJ2-4|TRBD1|15|TRBV2
CASSTDRGAKNIQYF
TGTGCCAGCAGCACGGACAGGGGAGCCAAAAACATTCAGTACTTC
>NA|TRBJ1-3|NA|15|TRBV5-1
CASSLDGTGQNTIYF
TGCGCCAGCAGCTTGGATGGGACGGGACAAAACACCATATATTTT
>NA|TRBJ1-1|NA|15|TRBV5-4
CASSPLKGGGTEAFF
TGTGCCAGCAGCCCGCTGAAGGGAGGCGGGACTGAAGCTTTCTTT
>NA|TRBJ1-2|NA|15|TRBV7-8
CASSLGLADLYGYTF
TGTGCCAGCAGCTTAGGATTAGCCGATCTCTATGGCTACACCTTC
>NA|TRBJ2-3|TRBD2|15|TRBV30
CAWRSASGSRDTQYF
TGTGCCTGGAGATCGGCTAGCGGCTCTCGGGATACGCAGTATTTT
>once|TRBJ1-1|NA|15|TRBV6-2/TRBV6-3
CASSYSVRQGTEAFF
TGTGCCAGCAGTTACTCGGTGCGCCAGGGGACTGAAGCTTTCTTT
>NA|TRBJ2-1|TRBD2|13|TRBV6-5
CASKVIAGGLPFF
TGTGCCAGCAAAGTAATAGCGGGAGGATTGCCGTTCTTC
>NA|TRBJ1-2|TRBD1|15|TRBV7-8
CASSLGRGLNYGYTF
TGTGCCAGCAGCTTAGGCAGGGGGCTTAACTATGGCTACACCTTC
>NA|TRBJ2-3|NA|14|TRBV5-4
CASSFHRRTDTQYF
TGTGCCAGCAGCTTCCACAGAAGGACAGATACGCAGTATTTT
>NA|TRBJ1-1|NA|13|TRBV29-1
CSGKNGGNTEAFF
TGCAGCGGTAAAAATGGAGGAAACACTGAAGCTTTCTTT
>NA|TRBJ2-3|TRBD1|15|TRBV5-4
CASSSPGGSEDTQYF
TGTGCCAGCAGCTCCCCAGGGGGCTCCGAAGATACGCAGTATTTT
>once|TRBJ1-2|NA|15|TRBV4-3
CASSQDFTGIYGYTF
TGCGCCAGCAGCCAAGATTTTACGGGGATCTATGGCTACACCTTC
>NA|TRBJ2-3|TRBD1|16|TRBV19
CASSTLQGATPDTQYF
TGTGCCAGTAGTACCTTACAGGGGGCCACCCCGGATACGCAGTATTTT
>few|TRBJ1-2|TRBD1|13|TRBV18
CASSLQGNYGYTF
TGTGCCAGCTCACTACAGGGGAACTATGGCTACACCTTC
>NA|TRBJ1-3|NA|15|TRBV6-5
CASSYRGSSGNTIYF
TGTGCCAGCAGTTATAGGGGGAGCTCTGGAAACACCATATATTTT
>NA|TRBJ1-2|NA|16|TRBV3-1/TRBV3-2
CASSQVGGRANYGYTF
TGTGCCAGCAGCCAAGTAGGGGGTAGGGCTAACTATGGCTACACCTTC
>NA|TRBJ2-3|TRBD2|16|TRBV7-2
CASSFRSGGESDTQYF
TGTGCCAGCAGCTTTCGCAGCGGGGGGGAGTCAGATACGCAGTATTTT
>NA|TRBJ2-6|NA|19|TRBV19
CASSPLRRDSLSGANVLTF
TGTGCCAGTAGTCCCTTACGAAGGGACTCGCTCTCTGGGGCCAACGTCCTGACTTTC
>once|TRBJ1-5|TRBD1|15|TRBV5-1
CASSPQGLGNQPQHF
TGCGCCAGCAGCCCACAGGGGTTAGGCAATCAGCCCCAGCATTTT
>NA|TRBJ2-1|NA|15|TRBV28
CASSYSGEHYNEQFF
TGTGCCAGCAGTTATAGCGGAGAGCACTACAATGAGCAGTTCTTC
>few|TRBJ1-6|TRBD1|15|TRBV7-9
CASRRDREGGSPLHF
TGTGCCAGCAGGCGGGACAGGGAGGGGGGTTCACCCCTCCACTTT
>NA|TRBJ2-7|TRBD2|15|TRBV5-1
CASSSLAGGAYEQYF
TGCGCCAGCAGCTCCCTAGCGGGAGGGGCCTACGAGCAGTACTTC
>once|TRBJ1-1|TRBD1|16|TRBV5-1
CASGKDRGLGGTEAFF
TGCGCCAGCGGGAAGGACAGGGGGCTTGGGGGCACTGAAGCTTTCTTT
>NA|TRBJ2-7|TRBD2|13|TRBV29-1
CSAIAGGPYEQYF
TGCAGCGCAATAGCGGGAGGGCCATACGAGCAGTACTTC
>NA|TRBJ1-1|TRBD1|17|TRBV5-1
CASSSLPGQGMNTEAFF
TGCGCCAGCAGCTCCCTCCCGGGACAGGGTATGAACACTGAAGCTTTCTTT